This T cell receptor beta chain was observed in a study of T-cell memory formation after mild COVID-19. Turning to the study itself: TCR clusters mostly belonged to single donors.

MiXCR, run by TCRdb on the 5' RACE reads, gives a single entry per CDR3 protein. The data show hundreds of thousands of distinct CDR3 sequences, with about 24% seen just once and 8.8% held by the top ten. Study-wide results and caveats: Clones that contracted from day 15 to 85 had balanced CD4/CD8; later expanders were CD4+ biased. Pre-infection memory harbored some responding clones, suggesting cross-reactive memory joined. Contracting CD4+ clones sat mainly in CM and EM; CD8+ in EMRA.

As concerns this clonotype: Its target is not known.

This receptor was taken from an adult woman who had mild COVID-19 (a few samples of this study predate the infection). Cell type and time point are not known. The specimen sequenced was PBMCs or a T cell subset sorted from them (not recorded which).

The DNA of the CDR3 is TGTGCCAGCAGCCTGAGAAGCGGGGGGGATGATACGCAGTATTTT. Protein product: CASSLRSGGDDTQYF. The rearrangement uses TRBV3-1 and TRBJ2-3; 10 bases line up with TRBD2. Germline V CDR1 and CDR2: LGHDT, YNNKEL (reference sequence). The CDR3 totals 15 residues. After removal of 4 bases from V and 6 bases from J, the junction contained 7 bases not matched to a gene.